What follows describes a single T cell receptor (beta chain). Its specificity is unknown. The patients all showed relapse after autologous stem cell transplantation, while their brentuximab vedotin exposure varied. This specimen belongs to a study of PD-1 blockade in classical Hodgkin lymphoma. General study findings and limits: TCR diversity rose significantly by C4D1 in CD4+ but not CD8+ cells. After ASCT, patients who started nivolumab under 1 year later were excluded. With respect to the repertoire differences, their causes, possibly disease activity or prior therapy, remain undefined.

The CDR3 has 15 residues. CDR1 is SGHTS and CDR2 is YDEGEE in the germline V gene. Trimming took off 1 base at V and 5 bases at J, with 13 bases between the two ends. Sequenced by immunoSEQ multiplex PCR; TCRdb stores in-frame clones only, minus some. The repertoire has 15,000 to 20,000 clones, around 75% of them found once; the top ten carry 4.6%. Sequencing used peripheral blood mononuclear cells (PBMCs), obtained at baseline. This receptor was taken from a human donor with classical Hodgkin lymphoma. J is TRBJ1-5 and V is TRBV5-8; D gene ambiguous. The CDR3 loop reads CASSLSGNSHQPQHF. In DNA, the CDR3 is TGTGCCAGCAGCTTGAGTGGGAATTCGCATCAGCCCCAGCATTTT.